Each of the 21 T cell receptor beta chains below was sequenced from the same sample in a study of technical replicates of blood from a handful of donors. The repertoire was sequenced with immunoSEQ multiplex PCR; TCRdb's copy has only in-frame clones and lacks some. The sample has about 60,000 clones; around nine tenths are singletons. The sample comprised PBMCs. Receptor source: a human donor in good health. Some clones in this sample may be carry-over from other donors' samples.

V and J are TRBV20-1 and TRBJ2-1; D perhaps matches TRBD1 (5 bases). The V end lost 6 bases, the J end lost 8 bases, and 11 bases lay between the germline ends. Germline loops: CDR1 DFQATT, CDR2 SNEGSKA (reference sequence). This CDR3 is built from 11 residues. CDR3 bases: TGCAGTGCCCCTTGGGGCGATGAGCAGTTCTTC. The encoded protein is CSAPWGDEQFF.

The V call is TRBV30, the J call TRBJ1-2; D not certain. CDR3 size: 11 residues. The V gene lost 4 bases and the J gene lost 2 bases, with 5 bases spanning the gap. The germline V gene has CDR1 GTSNPN and CDR2 SVGIG (reference sequence). CDR3 sequence (DNA): TGTGCCTGGAACAGAAACTATGGCTACACCTTC. This sequence encodes CAWNRNYGYTF.

This clone turned up a few times. The rearrangement uses TRBV6-5 and TRBJ1-1; D uncertain. This CDR3 spans 13 amino acids. V was trimmed by 2 bases and J by 4 bases, leaving 8 bases between them. Germline assignment: CDR1 MNHEY and CDR2 SVGAGI. CDR3 amino acids: CASSYGRTTEAFF. The CDR3 bases are TGTGCCAGCAGTTACGGCAGAACCACTGAAGCTTTCTTT.

V and J are TRBV14 and TRBJ2-2; possible D gene TRBD2, 6 bases. The CDR3 consists of 15 residues. Trimming stripped 2 bases from V and 6 bases from J, with 13 bases between. The V gene's germline CDR1 is SGHDN and CDR2 FVKESK. CDR3 in DNA: TGTGCCAGCAGCCAACTTATGGCGGGGTCCGGGGAGCTGTTTTTT. It is translated as CASSQLMAGSGELFF.

This chain connects TRBV5-1 to TRBJ1-1; possible D gene TRBD1, 5 bases. Germline CDR1 reads SGHRS; CDR2 reads YFSETQ. CDR3 size: 15 residues. V was trimmed by 0 bases and J by 3 bases, leaving 12 bases between them. DNA for the CDR3: TGCGCCAGCAGCTTGGTTCAGGGAGGGGACACTGAAGCTTTCTTT. This sequence encodes CASSLVQGGDTEAFF.

The chain has TRBV18 and TRBJ1-2; D remains unclear. CDR1 and CDR2 (germline): KGHSH, LQKENI. The CDR3 spans 13 residues. V gave up 5 bases and J gave up 6 bases, with 13 bases separating them. The CDR3 loop is CASSTSMADGYTF. The CDR3 DNA follows: TGTGCCAGCTCAACAAGTATGGCGGATGGCTACACCTTC.

The chain links TRBV16 to TRBJ2-6; D uncertain. CDR3 length: 15 residues. Between the trimmed V and J ends, which lost 5 bases and 0 bases, there was a span of 8 bases. Germline CDR1 is KGHSY and CDR2 is FQNENV. The CDR3 region is CASSKTFSGANVLTF. The CDR3 DNA reads as TGTGCCAGCAGCAAGACATTCTCTGGGGCCAACGTCCTGACTTTC. The full variable domain, its missing parts supplied by reference TRBV16 and TRBJ2-6, is GEEVAQTPKHLVRGEGQKAKLYCAPIKGHSYVFWYQQVLKNEFKFLISFQNENVFDETGMPKERFSAKCLPNSPCSLEIQATKLEDSAVYFCASSKTFSGANVLTFGAGSRLTVL.

The J gene is TRBJ1-1, the V gene TRBV5-4; maybe TRBD1 (6 bases). V was trimmed by 4 bases and J by 4 bases, leaving 20 bases between them. This CDR3 contains 16 residues. Per the germline V gene, CDR1 is SGHNT and CDR2 is YYREEE (reference sequence). Here the CDR3 reads CASSPTLGAQATEAFF. The CDR3 nucleotides are TGTGCCAGCAGCCCTACTTTGGGGGCTCAGGCCACTGAAGCTTTCTTT.

This clone showed up just once. V and J are TRBV5-1 and TRBJ2-5; D is uncertain. CDR1 SGHRS and CDR2 YFSETQ come from the germline V gene. CDR3 length: 13 amino acids. Trimming shortened V by 1 base and J by 5 bases, and 9 bases separated the two germline ends. CDR3 sequence (DNA): TGCGCCAGCAGCTTGACCGGGTTGGAGACCCAGTACTTC. Amino acids: CASSLTGLETQYF.

The J gene is TRBJ2-1, the V gene TRBV11-3; 8 positions agree with TRBD2. V shed 7 bases and J 5 bases; nucleotides not matched to a gene: 10. CDR3 length: 15 residues. The V gene's germline CDR1 is SGHNT and CDR2 YENEEA. The CDR3 DNA reads as TGTGCCAGCACCTCCCACCTTAGCGGGGACAATGAGCAGTTCTTC. It translates to CASTSHLSGDNEQFF.

This clone was recorded only once. The chain links TRBV7-2 to TRBJ2-3, with 9 bases lining up with TRBD2. Trimming at V came to 8 bases and at J to 5 bases, leaving 14 bases not matched to a gene. This CDR3 is built from 16 residues. Germline CDR1 reads SGHTA; CDR2 reads FQGNSA. The CDR3 reads CASAPQAGGRRDTQYF. The CDR3 DNA reads as TGTGCCAGCGCCCCCCAAGCGGGAGGCCGTAGAGATACGCAGTATTTT. The full variable domain, rest sourced from reference TRBV7-2 and TRBJ2-3, is GAGVSQSPSNKVTEKGKDVELRCDPISGHTALYWYRQSLGQGLEFLIYFQGNSAPDKSGLPSDRFSAERTGGSVSTLTIQRTQQEDSAVYLCASAPQAGGRRDTQYFGPGTRLTVL.

This rearrangement joins TRBV7-2 to TRBJ2-1; 8 nucleotides align to TRBD1. The CDR3 has 16 amino acids. V shed 5 bases and J 0 bases; nucleotides not matched to a gene: 6. Germline V gives CDR1 SGHTA, CDR2 FQGNSA. CDR3 in DNA: TGTGCCAGCAGCGGGGGGACAGGCGGCTCCTACAATGAGCAGTTCTTC. Protein: CASSGGTGGSYNEQFF.

The J gene is TRBJ2-7, the V gene TRBV5-4; the match to TRBD2 covers 15 bases. The junction had 8 bases not matched to a gene; V was cut back by 4 bases and J by 3 bases. CDR1 and CDR2 from the germline V gene are SGHNT and YYREEE (reference sequence). The CDR3 is 17 amino acids. CDR3 nucleotides: TGTGCCAGCAGCCAGGGACTAGCGGGAGGTATCGACTACGAGCAGTACTTC. Translated, it gives CASSQGLAGGIDYEQYF.

V and J are TRBV7-8 and TRBJ1-2; perhaps TRBD1 as D (5 bases). The CDR3 is 13 amino acids. CDR1 and CDR2 from the germline V gene are SGHVS and FQNEAQ. The ends were cut back, 5 bases at V and 8 bases at J, with 15 bases in the middle. This CDR3 reads CASSPGTSIGYTF. CDR3 bases: TGTGCCAGCAGCCCGGGGACTTCGATAGGCTACACCTTC.

The CDR3 region has the DNA TGTGCCAGTACCGAGGGACAGGGGGCTCCCGAGCAGTACTTC. Translated, it gives CASTEGQGAPEQYF. The chain carries TRBV19 and TRBJ2-7, with TRBD1 matching over 12 bases. Germline V gene sequence: CDR1 LNHDA, CDR2 SQIVND (reference sequence). CDR3 length: 14 residues. With 7 bases clipped from V and 6 bases from J, the junction kept 7 bases outside the gene matches.

This rearrangement joins TRBV4-3 to TRBJ1-5; the D gene is possibly TRBD1 (5 bases). Germline V lookup: CDR1 LGHNA, CDR2 YSLEER. V was clipped by 0 bases and J by 11 bases, with 17 bases between them. The CDR3 runs 15 residues. DNA of the CDR3: TGCGCCAGCAGCCAAGAGCGGCAGGGTGCCGCGGCCCAGCATTTT. It translates to CASSQERQGAAAQHF.

The chain links TRBV11-2 to TRBJ2-4, with 12 bases identical to TRBD2. With V trimmed by 4 bases and J by 3 bases, 7 bases remained unmatched. CDR1 is SGHAT and CDR2 is FQNNGV in the germline V gene. The CDR3 sequence is 17 residues long. This CDR3 is CASSSRLAGDDKNIQYF. In nucleotides, the CDR3 is TGTGCCAGCAGCTCCCGACTAGCGGGGGACGACAAAAACATTCAGTACTTC.

The chain joins TRBV2 to TRBJ1-2; TRBD1 matches at 7 bases. The J segment lost 1 base and the V segment lost 7 bases, leaving 6 bases of the junction unmatched. The CDR3 extends over 14 amino acids. The germline gives CDR1 SNHLY, CDR2 FYNNEI. In DNA, the CDR3 is TGTGCCAGCACAGGGGGGACCCTTAACTATGGCTACACCTTC. This gives the protein CASTGGTLNYGYTF.

CDR3: CASSLPPGQEAFF. CDR3 in DNA: TGTGCCAGCAGCTTACCGCCGGGACAGGAAGCTTTCTTT. The gene calls are TRBV7-8 and TRBJ1-1; 7 nucleotides agree with TRBD1. V lost 2 bases, J lost 8 bases, and 5 bases stayed unmatched. Germline V gene sequence: CDR1 SGHVS, CDR2 FQNEAQ. The CDR3 has 13 amino acids.

The rearrangement uses TRBV5-8 and TRBJ2-1, with D perhaps TRBD2 (6 bases). The CDR3 runs 12 residues. CDR1 and CDR2 from the germline V gene are SGHTS and YDEGEE. V lost 0 bases and J lost 10, with 8 bases in between. The chain's CDR3 is CASSLGGVEQFF. In nucleotides, the CDR3 is TGTGCCAGCAGCTTGGGGGGGGTCGAGCAGTTCTTC.

The genes are TRBV28 and TRBJ2-1, with a possible D match to TRBD2 (7 bases). Trimming pared 2 bases from V and 6 bases from J, leaving 14 bases between. Germline lookup yields CDR1 MDHEN and CDR2 SYDVKM. CDR3 length equals 15 residues. CDR3 residues: CASSLAGAIGNEQFF. The DNA for the CDR3 is TGTGCCAGCAGTTTAGCGGGGGCGATTGGCAATGAGCAGTTCTTC.